This TCR beta chain was found in a study of T cell repertoires in cytomegalovirus infection. Overall study findings and caveats: The ex vivo response was dominated by HLA-C-restricted CMV-specific TCR beta clonotypes.

The CDR3 runs 15 residues. Between the trimmed V and J ends, which lost 3 bases and 6 bases, there was a span of 15 bases. The germline V gene encodes CDR1 DFQATT and CDR2 SNEGSKA (reference sequence). Each CDR3 protein gets one entry after TCRdb re-called the reads with MiXCR. The sample consists of roughly 230,000 distinct CDR3 sequences, about 23% of them appearing once. This clonotype was found a few times. Its antigen is unidentified. The receptor was derived from a human donor in good health (CMV status not recorded). Some clones in this sample may be carry-over from other donors' samples. The chain is built from TRBV20-1 and TRBJ1-6; D call uncertain. Material: CD8+ T cells from PBMCs. The CDR3 here is CSARVPTAVNSPLHF. The CDR3, as DNA: TGCAGTGCTAGGGTACCTACGGCAGTTAATTCACCCCTCCACTTT.